This T cell receptor beta chain was sequenced for a study of T-cell reconstitution after alpha-beta-depleted transplantation in children. This clonotype was detected a few times. As yet, its antigen is unknown. Study-level findings and limits: A year had passed since transplant, and T-cell counts and diversity by then came mostly from newly produced T cells. Expanded graft clones, several hundred of them, were reportedly the source of alpha-beta T cells about two months after transplant. High day-60 TCRbeta diversity in some patients came from surviving recipient T cells and thymic progenitors.

Preparation of the TCRbeta library used unique molecular identifiers. MiXCR was run by TCRdb on the PCR reads, yielding one entry per CDR3 protein. The repertoire has approximately 210,000 distinct CDR3 sequences, over 15% of them found once; the top ten carry 43%. The germline gives CDR1 DFQATT, CDR2 SNEGSKA (reference sequence). Between the trimmed V and J ends, which lost 3 bases and 2 bases, there was a span of 13 bases. The CDR3 has 14 amino acids. The J gene is TRBJ1-1, the V gene TRBV20-1, with a tentative D call TRBD1 (5 bases). Sequences were derived from PBMCs, mostly from graft donor cells, sampled 360 days after TCRalphabeta/CD19-depleted stem cell transplant. The sequence derives from a male patient aged 2 to 10 who had a stem cell transplant for acute lymphoblastic leukemia, so the T cells may come from the graft donor. The chain's CDR3 is CSARLGGGNTEAFF. The CDR3 DNA sequence: TGCAGTGCTAGGTTGGGTGGGGGAAACACTGAAGCTTTCTTT.